Below are 28 T cell receptor beta chains sequenced from a single sample in a study of CD8 T cells in ankylosing spondylitis. General study points: Ankylosing spondylitis blood seemed to carry a telltale TCR beta motif made of roughly 8 highly homologous variants.

TCRdb recomputed calls from the 5' RACE reads with MiXCR, one row per CDR3 protein. This sample has hundreds of thousands of distinct CDR3 sequences; 12% occur once, and the top ten carry 0.45% to 0.6%. No antigen has been assigned to these receptors. Material: blood, either unsorted or a sorted T cell fraction (not recorded which). The receptors here all came from a male donor with ankylosing spondylitis.

This clonotype was seen a few times. This chain links TRBV10-1 with TRBJ2-3; TRBD2 matches at 7 bases. The V and J ends lost 2 bases and 6 bases, in that order; junction bases with no gene match: 2. Germline V gene lookup returns CDR1 WNHNN and CDR2 SYGVQD (reference sequence). CDR3 length: 13 residues. This CDR3 is CASSEAGADTQYF. DNA of the CDR3: TGCGCCAGCAGTGAGGCGGGAGCTGATACGCAGTATTTT.

The table lists this clonotype with many counts. The chain carries TRBV29-1 and TRBJ1-1, with D unclear. This CDR3 has 13 residues. Trimming removed 4 bases at V and 0 bases at J, with 9 bases between. CDR1 and CDR2 (germline): SQVTM, ANQGSEA. The CDR3 sequence: CSVVGRLNTEAFF. The CDR3 DNA reads as TGCAGCGTTGTAGGCAGACTGAACACTGAAGCTTTCTTT.

This clonotype was counted ten times or more. The chain combines TRBV5-1 with TRBJ2-3, with 7 bases fitting TRBD1. V lost 2 bases, J lost 6 bases, and 6 bases stayed unmatched. Germline CDR1 SGHRS, CDR2 YFSETQ. The CDR3 runs to 14 residues. The CDR3 DNA reads TGCGCCAGCAGCTTCCATGACAGGGCTGATACGCAGTATTTT. Translated, it gives CASSFHDRADTQYF.

This clonotype was picked up many times. The chain carries TRBV4-2 and TRBJ1-5; D gene unclear. The germline CDR1 and CDR2 sequences are LGHNA and YNFKEQ. The CDR3 spans 15 residues. The germline V and J ends were trimmed by 0 bases and 7 bases, with 13 bases remaining between them. The CDR3 DNA follows: TGTGCCAGCAGCCAAGATTGGGGAATGGGACAGCCCCAGCATTTT. It encodes CASSQDWGMGQPQHF.

This clonotype appeared a single time. The CDR3 region has the DNA TGTGCCAGCAGAGGAAACTTACACACAGATACGCAGTATTTT. Its translation: CASRGNLHTDTQYF. The chain couples TRBV28 to TRBJ2-3; no definite D call. CDR1 and CDR2 from the germline V gene are MDHEN and SYDVKM. The CDR3 has 14 residues. Trimming stripped 6 bases from V and 2 bases from J, with 12 bases between.

The chain uses TRBV20-1 and TRBJ2-5; a weak D match, TRBD2 (7 bases). The germline V gene encodes CDR1 DFQATT and CDR2 SNEGSKA (reference sequence). This CDR3 has 13 residues. Trimming took off 6 bases at V and 3 bases at J, with 14 bases between the two ends. The chain's CDR3 is CSATAGAEETQYF. The CDR3 DNA is TGCAGTGCCACCGCGGGGGCGGAAGAGACCCAGTACTTC.

This clonotype came up many times. This sequence joins TRBV7-2 and TRBJ2-3; D remains unclear. V lost 5 bases to trimming and J lost 2 bases, with 2 bases between them. This CDR3 contains 11 residues. CDR1 and CDR2 from the germline V gene are SGHTA and FQGNSA. CDR3 residues: CASSNTDTQYF. As DNA, the CDR3 is TGTGCCAGCAGCAACACAGATACGCAGTATTTT.

The chain employs TRBV7-2 and TRBJ2-5, with D unclear. This CDR3 contains 15 residues. V gave up 6 bases and J gave up 1 base, with 15 bases separating them. Germline loops: CDR1 SGHTA, CDR2 FQGNSA. The CDR3 region is CASRRTGMSQETQYF. CDR3 nucleotides: TGTGCCAGCAGACGAACGGGTATGAGCCAAGAGACCCAGTACTTC. The full variable domain, its missing parts supplied by reference TRBV7-2 and TRBJ2-5, is GAGVSQSPSNKVTEKGKDVELRCDPISGHTALYWYRQSLGQGLEFLIYFQGNSAPDKSGLPSDRFSAERTGGSVSTLTIQRTQQEDSAVYLCASRRTGMSQETQYFGPGTRLLVL.

This clonotype was counted ten times or more. For the CDR3, the DNA is TGTGCCAGCAGCTCAGAGATCACAGATACGCAGTATTTT. Protein product: CASSSEITDTQYF. The rearrangement joins TRBV7-2 to TRBJ2-3; D not certain. CDR1 and CDR2 from the germline V gene are SGHTA and FQGNSA. The CDR3 totals 13 residues. Trimming shortened V by 4 bases and J by 2 bases, and 7 bases separated the two germline ends. Looking up the rest from reference TRBV7-2 and TRBJ2-3 gives the full variable domain: GAGVSQSPSNKVTEKGKDVELRCDPISGHTALYWYRQSLGQGLEFLIYFQGNSAPDKSGLPSDRFSAERTGGSVSTLTIQRTQQEDSAVYLCASSSEITDTQYFGPGTRLTVL.

The CDR3 protein is CASSFEQWGTYEQYF. CDR3 nucleotide sequence: TGCGCCAGCAGCTTCGAACAGTGGGGTACCTACGAGCAGTACTTC. This chain links TRBV5-1 with TRBJ2-7; no firm D call. Germline CDR1 reads SGHRS; CDR2 reads YFSETQ. The CDR3 totals 15 residues. The V gene lost 2 bases and the J gene lost 2 bases, with 14 bases spanning the gap. Complete variable domain (other parts from reference TRBV5-1 and TRBJ2-7): KAGVTQTPRYLIKTRGQQVTLSCSPISGHRSVSWYQQTPGQGLQFLFEYFSETQRNKGNFPGRFSGRQFSNSRSEMNVSTLELGDSALYLCASSFEQWGTYEQYFGPGTRLTVT.

The J gene is TRBJ1-6, the V gene TRBV5-1; 7 nucleotides match TRBD1. Germline values: CDR1 SGHRS, CDR2 YFSETQ. V was pared by 0 bases and J by 6 bases, with 6 bases of the junction left unmatched. The CDR3 consists of 16 residues. The DNA of the CDR3 is TGCGCCAGCAGCTTGGACGGGACAGCTCTTAATTCACCCCTCCACTTT. Its translation: CASSLDGTALNSPLHF.

This clonotype was recorded a few times. The chain joins TRBV20-1 to TRBJ2-1, with 11 positions matching TRBD2. From germline, CDR1 is DFQATT and CDR2 SNEGSKA (reference sequence). CDR3 length: 13 amino acids. V lost 7 bases to trimming and J lost 7 bases; unmatched junction nucleotides: 6. DNA for the CDR3: TGCAGTGGCACTAGCGGGAGTTGGAATGAGCAGTTCTTC. Protein sequence: CSGTSGSWNEQFF.

Turning to this clonotype: Being one base from a much bigger clone, this may be a read error. The genes are TRBV20-1 and TRBJ2-7, with 7 bases identical to TRBD2. The CDR3 is 16 amino acids. Germline V lookup: CDR1 DFQATT, CDR2 SNEGSKA (reference sequence). CDR3 residues: CSARGGAGSFSYQQYF. CDR3 bases: TGCAGTGCTAGGGGAGGGGCGGGCTCTTTTTCCTACCAGCAGTACTTC.

The chain uses TRBV20-1 and TRBJ2-3; 8 bases fit TRBD1. Germline values: CDR1 DFQATT, CDR2 SNEGSKA (reference sequence). The CDR3 contains 11 residues. V was pared by 6 bases and J by 6 bases, with 2 bases of the junction left unmatched. The CDR3 region has the DNA TGCAGTGCGGACAGGGCTGATACGCAGTATTTT. This sequence encodes CSADRADTQYF.

This clonotype was recorded a few times. V usage is TRBV7-2 and J usage is TRBJ2-1, with 12 bases aligning to TRBD2. Germline V CDR1 and CDR2: SGHTA, FQGNSA. Losses at the gene ends were 3 bases for V and 15 bases for J; bases not matched to a gene: 9. The CDR3 is 14 amino acids. The CDR3 DNA reads as TGTGCCAGCAGCTTGAGTCAGCTAGCGGGAGGGACGTTCTTC. It yields the protein CASSLSQLAGGTFF. The whole variable domain, filled in from reference TRBV7-2 and TRBJ2-1, reads GAGVSQSPSNKVTEKGKDVELRCDPISGHTALYWYRQSLGQGLEFLIYFQGNSAPDKSGLPSDRFSAERTGGSVSTLTIQRTQQEDSAVYLCASSLSQLAGGTFFGPGTRLTVL.

The V gene is TRBV20-1, the J gene TRBJ2-1; TRBD2 agrees at 8 bases. The CDR3 extends over 15 amino acids. CDR1 is DFQATT and CDR2 is SNEGSKA in the germline V gene (reference sequence). The J segment lost 4 bases and the V segment lost 2 bases, leaving 7 bases of the junction unmatched. CDR3 region: CSARPGTSDYNEQFF. The CDR3 coding sequence is TGCAGTGCTAGACCCGGGACTAGTGATTACAATGAGCAGTTCTTC.

This clonotype was counted only a few times. The J gene is TRBJ1-2, the V gene TRBV12-3 or TRBV12-4; 7 bases are shared with TRBD1. This CDR3 contains 13 residues. V dropped 7 bases and J dropped 8; count of bases not matched to a gene: 10. CDR3 nucleotide sequence: TGTGCCAGCACCTTGACAGGGTCAAGAGGCTACACCTTC. This gives the protein CASTLTGSRGYTF.

V gene TRBV30 combines with J gene TRBJ2-7, with D possibly TRBD1 on 5 matching bases. Germline-derived CDR1 and CDR2 are GTSNPN and SVGIG (reference sequence). The CDR3 length is 14 residues. V lost 3 bases and J lost 0, with 12 bases in between. CDR3 DNA: TGTGCCTGGAGGACAGACCGGTACTCCTACGAGCAGTACTTC. Translated, it gives CAWRTDRYSYEQYF. The variable domain in full, completed from reference TRBV30 and TRBJ2-7, reads SQTIHQWPATLVQPVGSPLSLECTVEGTSNPNLYWYRQAAGRGLQLLFYSVGIGQISSEVPQNLSASRPQDRQFILSSKKLLLSDSGFYLCAWRTDRYSYEQYFGPGTRLTVT.

The CDR3 nucleotides are TGCGCCAGCAGCTTGGACGCCCCGATCCAAGCTAACTATGGCTACACCTTC. The encoded protein is CASSLDAPIQANYGYTF. The rearrangement links TRBV5-1 to TRBJ1-2; D remains ambiguous. From germline, CDR1 is SGHRS and CDR2 YFSETQ. Trimming stripped 0 bases from V and 0 bases from J, with 15 bases between. The CDR3 totals 17 residues.

This clonotype was counted ten times or more. This rearrangement joins TRBV6-5 to TRBJ1-4; D is ambiguous. Germline-derived CDR1 and CDR2 are MNHEY and SVGAGI. With 2 bases removed from V and 0 bases from J, the gap between germline ends came to 13 bases. The CDR3 loop spans 17 amino acids. The CDR3 loop is CASSYPGGLATNEKLFF. CDR3 nucleotide sequence: TGTGCCAGCAGTTACCCCGGAGGTCTGGCAACTAATGAAAAACTGTTTTTT.

This clonotype was detected ten times or more. The chain combines TRBV7-2 with TRBJ2-7; 12 bases align to TRBD2. CDR1 is SGHTA, CDR2 FQGNSA, per germline. This CDR3 has 15 residues. The V and J ends lost 5 bases and 5 bases, in that order; junction bases with no gene match: 7. CDR3 sequence (DNA): TGTGCCAGCAGCCCTTCTAGCGGGAGGGCCCACGAGCAGTACTTC. It is translated as CASSPSSGRAHEQYF.

The chain has TRBV7-3 and TRBJ2-2; D is undetermined. The CDR3 consists of 15 residues. Per the germline V gene, CDR1 is SGHTA and CDR2 is FQGTGA. Trimming cost V 0 bases and J 7 bases, with 12 bases left between them. The DNA of the CDR3 is TGTGCCAGCAGCTTAACTAGCTCCGTCGGCGGGGAGCTGTTTTTT. This codes for CASSLTSSVGGELFF.

V gene TRBV19 combines with J gene TRBJ1-2, with D possibly matching TRBD1 (5 bases). Germline-derived CDR1 and CDR2 are LNHDA and SQIVND (reference sequence). Trimming took off 5 bases at V and 2 bases at J, with 18 bases between the two ends. The CDR3 runs to 16 residues. For the CDR3, the DNA is TGTGCCAGTAGTCCCAGGACAACAGAAAACAACTATGGCTACACCTTC. It yields the protein CASSPRTTENNYGYTF.

Comments on this clonotype: One end of the junction is discordant with germline, which a read error may explain. The rearrangement joins TRBV20-1 to TRBJ1-5; maybe TRBD1 (5 bases). The CDR3 is made up of 14 amino acids. The germline CDR1 and CDR2 sequences are DFQATT and SNEGSKA (reference sequence). The DNA of the CDR3 is TGCAGTGCTAGGGGGGACGGCAGAAGTCAGGCCCAGCATTTT. It yields the protein CSARGDGRSQAQHF.

The V and J genes are TRBV4-2 and TRBJ2-5, with D perhaps TRBD1 (5 bases). Germline values: CDR1 LGHNA, CDR2 YNFKEQ. This CDR3 spans 15 amino acids. With 1 base removed from V and 1 base from J, the gap between germline ends came to 10 bases. The CDR3 loop reads CASSQGPQAQETQYF. As DNA, the CDR3 is TGTGCCAGCAGCCAAGGTCCACAGGCCCAAGAGACCCAGTACTTC.

This sequence joins TRBV7-2 and TRBJ1-2; D ambiguous. Trimming left V 2 bases short and J 4 bases short, with 14 bases between. The CDR3 covers 15 residues. Germline CDR1 SGHTA, CDR2 FQGNSA. This CDR3 reads CASSLSVTEGYGYTF. The DNA for the CDR3 is TGTGCCAGCAGCTTATCGGTTACCGAGGGCTATGGCTACACCTTC.

The rearrangement joins TRBV4-3 to TRBJ2-1; D not resolved. This CDR3 has 15 residues. Germline values: CDR1 LGHNA, CDR2 YSLEER. V was pared by 0 bases and J by 0 bases, with 6 bases between. The chain's CDR3 is CASSQEWGSYNEQFF. In DNA, the CDR3 is TGCGCCAGCAGCCAAGAGTGGGGCTCCTACAATGAGCAGTTCTTC.

This clonotype was seen ten or more times. V usage is TRBV12-3 or TRBV12-4 and J usage is TRBJ2-1; TRBD2 aligns across 7 bases. This CDR3 is 15 amino acids long. J lost 1 base, V lost 3 bases, and 3 bases had no gene match. CDR3 DNA sequence: TGTGCCAGCAGTTTGGGGCGGGGGTCCTACAATGAGCAGTTCTTC. Its translation is CASSLGRGSYNEQFF.